This T cell receptor beta chain was found in a study of cytomegalovirus exposure and HLA in healthy donors. Vbeta (60) and Jbeta (13) primers were used in the PCR. This table comes from immunoSEQ multiplex PCR, and its TCRdb copy is limited to in-frame clones, with some not included. The sample consists of more than 70,000 clones, over 60% of them appearing once. The study, taken as a whole, reports: Presence/absence analyses treated sequencing depth as roughly uniform across donors. The authors listed around 150 TCR beta chains as cytomegalovirus-associated.

Turning to this clone: Its matching antigen is unknown.

Germline lookup yields CDR1 SGHTA and CDR2 FQGNSA. The CDR3 covers 16 residues. Trimming took off 7 bases at V and 0 bases at J, with 16 bases between the two ends. The sequenced sample consisted of PBMCs. The chain employs TRBV7-2 and TRBJ2-1; perhaps TRBD2 as D (6 bases). This receptor was taken from a man aged 35 to 55 in good health and CMV-seronegative. The CDR3 here is CASTLGGLSSYNEQFF. CDR3 sequence (DNA): TGTGCCAGCACCCTCGGGGGACTTAGCTCCTACAATGAGCAGTTCTTC.